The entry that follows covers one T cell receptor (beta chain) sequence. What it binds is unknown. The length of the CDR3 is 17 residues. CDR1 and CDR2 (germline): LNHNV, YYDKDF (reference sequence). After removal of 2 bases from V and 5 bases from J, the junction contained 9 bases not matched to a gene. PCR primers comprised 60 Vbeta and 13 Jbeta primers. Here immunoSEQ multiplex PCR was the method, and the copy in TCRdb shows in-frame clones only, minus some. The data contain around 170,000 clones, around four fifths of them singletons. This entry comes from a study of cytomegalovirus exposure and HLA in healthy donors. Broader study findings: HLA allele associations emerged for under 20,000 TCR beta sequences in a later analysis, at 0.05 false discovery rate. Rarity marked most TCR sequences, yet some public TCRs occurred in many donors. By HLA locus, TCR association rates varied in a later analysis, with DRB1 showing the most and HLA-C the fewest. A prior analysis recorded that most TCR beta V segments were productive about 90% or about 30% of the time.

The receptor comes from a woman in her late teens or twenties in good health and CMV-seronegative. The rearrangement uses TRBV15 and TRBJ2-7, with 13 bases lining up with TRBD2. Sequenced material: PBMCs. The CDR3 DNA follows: TGTGCCACCAGCAGACCCGGGACTAGCGGGATCAGAAACGAGCAGTACTTC. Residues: CATSRPGTSGIRNEQYF.